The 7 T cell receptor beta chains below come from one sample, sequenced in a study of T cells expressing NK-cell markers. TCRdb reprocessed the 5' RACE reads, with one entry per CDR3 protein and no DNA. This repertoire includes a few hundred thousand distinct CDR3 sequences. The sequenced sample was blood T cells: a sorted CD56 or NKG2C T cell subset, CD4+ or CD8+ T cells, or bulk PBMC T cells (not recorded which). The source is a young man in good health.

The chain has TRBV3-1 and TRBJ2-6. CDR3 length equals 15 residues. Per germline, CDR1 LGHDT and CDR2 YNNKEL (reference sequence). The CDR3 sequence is CASSQDGVWANVLTF.

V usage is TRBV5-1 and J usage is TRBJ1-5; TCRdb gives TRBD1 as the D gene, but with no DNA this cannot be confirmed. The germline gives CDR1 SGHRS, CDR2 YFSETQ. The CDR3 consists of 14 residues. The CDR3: CASSPDRGDQPQHF.

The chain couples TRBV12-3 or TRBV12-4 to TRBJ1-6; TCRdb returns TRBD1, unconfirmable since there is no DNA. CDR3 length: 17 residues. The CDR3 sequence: CASRPTGTGLRDSPLHF.

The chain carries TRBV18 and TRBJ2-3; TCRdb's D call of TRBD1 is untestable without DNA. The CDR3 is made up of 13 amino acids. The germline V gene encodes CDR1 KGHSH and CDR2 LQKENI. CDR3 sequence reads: CASSPNRDDTQYF.

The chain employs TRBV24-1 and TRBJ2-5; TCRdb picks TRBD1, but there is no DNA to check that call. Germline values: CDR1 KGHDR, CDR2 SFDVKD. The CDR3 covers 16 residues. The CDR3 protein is CATSDLGGPSGETQYF.

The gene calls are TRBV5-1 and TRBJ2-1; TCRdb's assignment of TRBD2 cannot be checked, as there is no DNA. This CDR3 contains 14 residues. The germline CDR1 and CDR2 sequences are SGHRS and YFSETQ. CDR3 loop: CASSFRDSHREQFF.

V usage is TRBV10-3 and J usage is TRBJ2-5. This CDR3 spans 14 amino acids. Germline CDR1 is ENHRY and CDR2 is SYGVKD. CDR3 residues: CAISVSVSQETQYF.